Presented here are 26 T cell receptor beta chains from one specimen sequenced in a study of cytomegalovirus exposure and HLA in healthy donors. Profiled with immunoSEQ multiplex PCR; TCRdb holds only in-frame clones, not every one. The table lists under 80,000 clones, approximately 94% of them singletons. The sample taken for sequencing was PBMCs. Source of these receptors: a woman under 30 in good health and CMV-seropositive.

The chain has TRBV7-3 and TRBJ2-1, with 8 bases fitting TRBD2. Germline V gives CDR1 SGHTA, CDR2 FQGTGA. The CDR3 is 15 residues long. Losses at the gene ends were 5 bases for V and 2 bases for J; bases not matched to a gene: 5. The CDR3 protein is CASSVSGTPYNEQFF. The CDR3 nucleotides read TGTGCCAGCAGCGTTAGCGGGACTCCCTACAATGAGCAGTTCTTC. Full variable domain (rest looked up from reference TRBV7-3 and TRBJ2-1): GAGVSQTPSNKVTEKGKYVELRCDPISGHTALYWYRQSLGQGPEFLIYFQGTGAADDSGLPNDRFFAVRPEGSVSTLKIQRTERGDSAVYLCASSVSGTPYNEQFFGPGTRLTVL.

The chain has TRBV7-2 and TRBJ2-7, with a weak D call TRBD2 (5 bases). The V gene's germline CDR1 is SGHTA and CDR2 FQGNSA. This CDR3 comprises 14 residues. V lost 5 bases and J lost 3, with 14 bases in between. CDR3 bases: TGTGCCAGCAGCACCGAACGGGGATACTACGAGCAGTACTTC. Its protein is CASSTERGYYEQYF.

The V and J genes are TRBV5-6 and TRBJ2-3, with 8 bases that match TRBD1. After removal of 4 bases from V and 5 bases from J, the junction contained 15 bases not matched to a gene. The CDR3 runs to 17 residues. Looked up from germline, CDR1 is SGHDT and CDR2 is YYEEEE. The CDR3 spells CASSHTQGQDVGDTQYF. CDR3 nucleotide sequence: TGTGCCAGCAGCCACACCCAGGGACAGGATGTGGGAGATACGCAGTATTTT.

The chain employs TRBV25-1 and TRBJ2-1; a possible D gene is TRBD1 (5 bases). The CDR3 has 12 amino acids. CDR1 MGHDK and CDR2 SYGVNS come from the germline V gene. With 8 bases removed from V and 4 bases from J, the gap between germline ends came to 9 bases. In nucleotides, the CDR3 is TGTGCCAGCCATGACAGTTACAATGAGCAGTTCTTC. It encodes CASHDSYNEQFF. Based on the CDR3 plus reference TRBV25-1 and TRBJ2-1, the full variable domain is EADIYQTPRYLVIGTGKKITLECSQTMGHDKMYWYQQDPGMELHLIHYSYGVNSTEKGDLSSESTVSRIRTEHFPLTLESARPSHTSQYLCASHDSYNEQFFGPGTRLTVL.

V and J are TRBV5-1 and TRBJ2-2; no firm D call. V was clipped by 0 bases and J by 3 bases, with 6 bases between them. Germline CDR1 reads SGHRS; CDR2 reads YFSETQ. There are 14 residues in the CDR3. As DNA, the CDR3 is TGCGCCAGCAGCTTGGAGCCCGACACCGGGGAGCTGTTTTTT. Protein sequence: CASSLEPDTGELFF.

This chain uses TRBV6-5 with TRBJ1-2, with D perhaps TRBD1 (5 bases). There are 13 residues in the CDR3. V was trimmed by 7 bases and J by 6 bases, leaving 15 bases between them. CDR1 and CDR2 from the germline V gene are MNHEY and SVGAGI. CDR3 coding DNA: TGTGCCAGCACCATGAACTTCAGGGATGGCTACACCTTC. Encoded protein: CASTMNFRDGYTF.

The genes are TRBV19 and TRBJ2-6, with TRBD2 matching 13 bases. J gave up 3 bases and V 8 bases, and 10 bases lay outside the gene matches. There are 18 residues in the CDR3. The germline CDR1 and CDR2 sequences are LNHDA and SQIVND (reference sequence). CDR3 in amino acids: CASRGLAGLQGGANVLTF. DNA of the CDR3: TGTGCCAGTCGGGGACTAGCGGGATTACAGGGTGGGGCCAACGTCCTGACTTTC.

The chain employs TRBV6-6 and TRBJ2-3; maybe TRBD1 (5 bases). Germline CDR1 is MNHNY and CDR2 is SVGAGI (reference sequence). The CDR3 length is 16 residues. V was cut by 0 bases and J by 1 base, with 11 bases left in between. The chain's CDR3 is CASSYSGVWGTDTQYF. In DNA form, the CDR3 reads TGTGCCAGCAGTTACTCAGGGGTATGGGGCACAGATACGCAGTATTTT.

This chain links TRBV14 with TRBJ1-2, with 7 bases matching TRBD1. Trimming removed 1 base from V and 4 bases from J; junction bases left unmatched: 6. CDR1 and CDR2 from the germline V gene are SGHDN and FVKESK. The CDR3 totals 15 residues. CDR3 protein: CASSQGAGGPYGYTF. CDR3 DNA sequence: TGTGCCAGCAGCCAAGGGGCAGGGGGTCCCTATGGCTACACCTTC.

V gene TRBV27 combines with J gene TRBJ1-4; 8 nucleotides align to TRBD1. After removal of 2 bases from V and 6 bases from J, the junction contained 2 bases not matched to a gene. This CDR3 contains 14 residues. Looked up from germline, CDR1 is MNHEY and CDR2 is SMNVEV (reference sequence). CDR3 sequence (DNA): TGTGCCAGCAGTTTAGGACAGGGTCATGAAAAACTGTTTTTT. It codes for CASSLGQGHEKLFF.

This chain joins TRBV6-5 and TRBJ2-7; TRBD2 agrees at 8 bases. With 3 bases clipped from V and 0 bases from J, the junction kept 4 bases outside the gene matches. The CDR3 length is 15 residues. From germline, CDR1 is MNHEY and CDR2 SVGAGI. In nucleotides, the CDR3 is TGTGCCAGCAGTTATAGCGGGACCTACTCCTACGAGCAGTACTTC. Translation: CASSYSGTYSYEQYF.

Only a few counts were recorded for this clone. The V gene is TRBV28, the J gene TRBJ2-6, with TRBD1 as a possible D gene (5 bases). The CDR3 is made up of 16 amino acids. V lost 1 base, J lost 0 bases, and 7 bases lay in between. Germline CDR1 reads MDHEN; CDR2 reads SYDVKM. CDR3 nucleotides: TGTGCCAGCAGTTTATTGACAGACTCTGGGGCCAACGTCCTGACTTTC. Residues: CASSLLTDSGANVLTF.

The V and J genes are TRBV5-1 and TRBJ2-3, with TRBD2 matching 13 bases. The V gene end was trimmed by 0 bases and the J gene end by 1 base; junction bases not matched to a gene: 2. Germline values: CDR1 SGHRS, CDR2 YFSETQ. CDR3 size: 17 residues. For the CDR3, the DNA is TGCGCCAGCAGCTTGGGGACTAGCGGGGGCCGCACAGATACGCAGTATTTT. It specifies CASSLGTSGGRTDTQYF.

V gene TRBV12-5 combines with J gene TRBJ1-2; D possibly corresponds to TRBD1 (6 bases). Germline assignment: CDR1 LGHNT and CDR2 FRNRAP. Between the trimmed V and J ends, which lost 6 bases and 4 bases, there was a span of 21 bases. The CDR3 is made up of 16 amino acids. The CDR3 sequence: CASGPADRPITYGYTF. Written as DNA, the CDR3 is TGTGCTAGTGGCCCCGCGGACAGACCAATTACCTATGGCTACACCTTC.

This chain connects TRBV14 to TRBJ1-1; 8 bases match TRBD1. After removal of 4 bases from V and 5 bases from J, the junction contained 6 bases not matched to a gene. Germline-derived CDR1 and CDR2 are SGHDN and FVKESK. This CDR3 has 14 residues. The CDR3, as DNA: TGTGCCAGCAGCCTGGACAGGGCTTGGACTGAAGCTTTCTTT. Translated: CASSLDRAWTEAFF.

The chain couples TRBV19 to TRBJ2-7; TRBD1 agrees at 7 bases. Losses at the gene ends were 4 bases for V and 7 bases for J; bases not matched to a gene: 10. Germline CDR1 and CDR2: LNHDA and SQIVND (reference sequence). There are 14 residues in the CDR3. CDR3 nucleotide sequence: TGTGCCAGTAGTACCTTGACAGGGTCGGGGGAGCAGTACTTC. Its translation is CASSTLTGSGEQYF.

This chain links TRBV28 with TRBJ2-1; TRBD2 agrees at 9 bases. The CDR3 covers 14 residues. Germline V gene lookup returns CDR1 MDHEN and CDR2 SYDVKM. The V and J ends lost 4 bases and 6 bases, in that order; junction bases with no gene match: 4. CDR3 sequence reads: CASSSREGLNEQFF. The DNA of the CDR3 is TGTGCCAGCAGTTCGCGGGAGGGCCTCAATGAGCAGTTCTTC. Together with reference TRBV28 and TRBJ2-1, the CDR3 gives the full variable domain: DVKVTQSSRYLVKRTGEKVFLECVQDMDHENMFWYRQDPGLGLRLIYFSYDVKMKEKGDIPEGYSVSREKKERFSLILESASTNQTSMYLCASSSREGLNEQFFGPGTRLTVL.

Written as DNA, the CDR3 is TGTGCCATCAGTGAAGGGGGACAGGTCTCTGGAAACACCATATATTTT. Translated, it gives CAISEGGQVSGNTIYF. This chain connects TRBV10-3 to TRBJ1-3, with 8 bases matching TRBD1. V shed 3 bases and J 0 bases; nucleotides not matched to a gene: 4. CDR1 is ENHRY and CDR2 is SYGVKD in the germline V gene. The CDR3 is 16 amino acids.

V and J are TRBV7-2 and TRBJ2-1; weak D call: TRBD2 (5 bases). This CDR3 is 16 amino acids long. The germline V and J ends were trimmed by 2 bases and 0 bases, with 11 bases remaining between them. CDR1 is SGHTA, CDR2 FQGNSA, per germline. Written as DNA, the CDR3 is TGTGCCAGCAGCTTATTTGGTGGGAGCTCCTACAATGAGCAGTTCTTC. It codes for CASSLFGGSSYNEQFF.

V usage is TRBV6-6 and J usage is TRBJ1-2; 9 bases match TRBD1. J lost 5 bases, V lost 4 bases, and 5 bases had no gene match. The CDR3 sequence is 14 residues long. Germline CDR1 MNHNY, CDR2 SVGAGI (reference sequence). CDR3 in amino acids: CASSSGTGFYGYTF. The CDR3 DNA is TGTGCCAGCAGTTCCGGGACAGGGTTTTATGGCTACACCTTC.

This sequence joins TRBV28 and TRBJ1-2, with 8 bases aligning to TRBD1. Trimming cost V 3 bases and J 6 bases; bases outside gene matches: 21. From germline, CDR1 is MDHEN and CDR2 SYDVKM. The CDR3 runs to 19 residues. In nucleotides, the CDR3 is TGTGCCAGCAGTTTCCCAGGGGCCTCTAAGGGACAGGAGCGCCATGGCTACACCTTC. It codes for CASSFPGASKGQERHGYTF.

This clone was counted once. The rearrangement joins TRBV2 to TRBJ2-7, with D unresolved. V lost 2 bases to trimming and J lost 4 bases, with 9 bases between them. The germline V gene has CDR1 SNHLY and CDR2 FYNNEI. CDR3 length: 13 residues. The CDR3 nucleotides read TGTGCCAGCAGTGAACAGGCCATATACGAGCAGTACTTC. Translating gives CASSEQAIYEQYF.

V is TRBV28 and J is TRBJ2-5, with 9 bases fitting TRBD1. The ends lost 5 bases at V and 2 bases at J; junction bases unmatched: 9. The CDR3 extends over 16 amino acids. Germline V lookup: CDR1 MDHEN, CDR2 SYDVKM. The CDR3 nucleotides read TGTGCCAGCAGTCTGTACAGGGGGCGAGGACAAGAGACCCAGTACTTC. This encodes CASSLYRGRGQETQYF. Filled out from reference TRBV28 and TRBJ2-5, the complete variable domain reads DVKVTQSSRYLVKRTGEKVFLECVQDMDHENMFWYRQDPGLGLRLIYFSYDVKMKEKGDIPEGYSVSREKKERFSLILESASTNQTSMYLCASSLYRGRGQETQYFGPGTRLLVL.

This clone was counted a single time. This chain links TRBV28 with TRBJ2-5; TRBD2 matches 9 bases. The CDR3 spans 14 residues. Looked up from germline, CDR1 is MDHEN and CDR2 is SYDVKM. Losses at the gene ends were 6 bases for V and 5 bases for J; bases not matched to a gene: 7. The CDR3 coding sequence is TGTGCCAGCAGCCCCCTAGCGGGAAGGGAGACCCAGTACTTC. As protein: CASSPLAGRETQYF.

The chain recombines TRBV11-2 with TRBJ2-2; perhaps TRBD1 as D (6 bases). Germline CDR1 reads SGHAT; CDR2 reads FQNNGV. Trimming stripped 3 bases from V and 4 bases from J, with 6 bases between. The CDR3 consists of 13 residues. CDR3 sequence: CASSFRGTGELFF. The CDR3 bases are TGTGCCAGCAGCTTCAGGGGCACCGGGGAGCTGTTTTTT. The full variable domain, its missing parts supplied by reference TRBV11-2 and TRBJ2-2, is EAGVAQSPRYKIIEKRQSVAFWCNPISGHATLYWYQQILGQGPKLLIQFQNNGVVDDSQLPKDRFSAERLKGVDSTLKIQPAKLEDSAVYLCASSFRGTGELFFGEGSRLTVL.

The V call is TRBV19, the J call TRBJ1-2; tentatively, D is TRBD1 (5 bases). This CDR3 is built from 14 residues. Trimming took 3 bases from V and 2 from J, leaving 10 bases between them. Germline loops: CDR1 LNHDA, CDR2 SQIVND (reference sequence). CDR3 sequence reads: CASSISDSNYGYTF. The CDR3 region has the DNA TGTGCCAGTAGTATTTCTGACAGCAACTATGGCTACACCTTC.